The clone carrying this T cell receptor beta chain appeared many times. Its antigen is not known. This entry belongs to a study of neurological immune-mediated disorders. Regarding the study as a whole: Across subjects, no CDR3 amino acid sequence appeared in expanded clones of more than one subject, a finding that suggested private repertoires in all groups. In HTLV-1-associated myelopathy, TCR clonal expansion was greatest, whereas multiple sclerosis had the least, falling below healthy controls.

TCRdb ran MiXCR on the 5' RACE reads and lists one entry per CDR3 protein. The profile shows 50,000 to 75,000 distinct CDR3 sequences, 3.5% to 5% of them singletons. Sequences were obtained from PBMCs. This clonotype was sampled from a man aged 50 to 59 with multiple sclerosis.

The CDR3 loop reads CASSLMGGLSNQPQHF. For the CDR3, the DNA is TGTGCCAGCAGCTTAATGGGAGGACTTAGCAATCAGCCCCAGCATTTT. The chain links TRBV7-8 to TRBJ1-5; D gene ambiguous. Germline V gene sequence: CDR1 SGHVS, CDR2 FQNEAQ. The CDR3 totals 16 residues. Trimming took 2 bases from V and 0 from J, leaving 11 bases between them.